What follows are 24 T cell receptor beta chains derived from one specimen sequenced in a study of blood T cell repertoires in COVID-19. Some clones are missing from TCRdb's copy, which holds only in-frame ones; the method was immunoSEQ multiplex PCR. The table lists around 160,000 clones, more than 70% of them singletons. Sequenced sample: peripheral blood. These receptors came from a man aged 60-69 years with active or convalescent COVID-19.

The chain carries TRBV7-9 and TRBJ1-2; 7 bases line up with TRBD1. Germline V gene data show CDR1 as SEHNR and CDR2 as FQNEAQ (reference sequence). The CDR3 runs 14 residues. V shed 5 bases, J shed 2 bases, and the junction held 5 bases outside the gene matches. CDR3 coding DNA: TGTGCCAGCAGCCTCAAGGGGGCCAACTATGGCTACACCTTC. Amino acids: CASSLKGANYGYTF.

This chain uses TRBV9 with TRBJ2-1; D uncertain. CDR3 size: 12 residues. The V end was cut by 4 bases, the J end by 8 bases, with 10 bases between. The germline gives CDR1 SGDLS, CDR2 YYNGEE. The CDR3, as DNA: TGTGCCAGCAGCCTGACCAGCGATGAGCAGTTCTTC. Translation gives CASSLTSDEQFF.

The chain couples TRBV7-2 to TRBJ1-3; no reliable D call. This CDR3 has 14 residues. Per the germline V gene, CDR1 is SGHTA and CDR2 is FQGNSA. Trimming stripped 5 bases from V and 2 bases from J, with 10 bases between. The CDR3 nucleotides are TGTGCCAGCAGCGGAGGAGGTGCTGGAAACACCATATATTTT. Translated: CASSGGGAGNTIYF.

The V gene is TRBV11-2, the J gene TRBJ2-2, with TRBD2 as a possible D gene (6 bases). CDR3 size: 15 residues. Trimming cost V 4 bases and J 2 bases, with 11 bases left between them. The germline gives CDR1 SGHAT, CDR2 FQNNGV. The CDR3 DNA reads as TGTGCCAGCAGCTCCCTTGGACTAAACACCGGGGAGCTGTTTTTT. Residues: CASSSLGLNTGELFF.

The chain couples TRBV7-3 to TRBJ2-6; D is perhaps TRBD1 (7 bases). The length of the CDR3 is 18 residues. Germline CDR1 reads SGHTA; CDR2 reads FQGTGA. The V end was cut by 6 bases, the J end by 1 base, with 19 bases between. DNA of the CDR3: TGTGCCAGCAGTTCAGGGGGAGGAGTCTCATCTGGGGCCAACGTCCTGACTTTC. This codes for CASSSGGGVSSGANVLTF.

The chain combines TRBV24-1 with TRBJ2-5; TRBD2 agrees at 9 bases. The CDR3 is made up of 16 amino acids. V lost 0 bases, J lost 5 bases, and 6 bases stayed unmatched. Germline loops: CDR1 KGHDR, CDR2 SFDVKD. In DNA, the CDR3 is TGTGCCACCAGTGATTTGCAGGGCGGGAGGGAGGAGACCCAGTACTTC. Encoded protein: CATSDLQGGREETQYF.

This chain joins TRBV14 and TRBJ2-2; the D is unclear. Germline-derived CDR1 and CDR2 are SGHDN and FVKESK. Deletions cut 2 bases from V and 1 base from J, with 5 bases between. The CDR3 totals 14 residues. The CDR3 nucleotides are TGTGCCAGCAGCCAAACACGGAACACCGGGGAGCTGTTTTTT. Its protein is CASSQTRNTGELFF.

The chain uses TRBV7-9 and TRBJ1-5; 9 bases are shared with TRBD1. The length of the CDR3 is 15 residues. Germline values: CDR1 SEHNR, CDR2 FQNEAQ (reference sequence). Trimming cost V 4 bases and J 6 bases; bases outside gene matches: 7. This CDR3 reads CASSYSGTGRQPQHF. The CDR3 region has the DNA TGTGCCAGCAGCTACTCCGGGACAGGGCGTCAGCCCCAGCATTTT.

This sequence joins TRBV10-3 and TRBJ2-5; D is perhaps TRBD2 (5 bases). V was clipped by 0 bases and J by 4 bases, with 9 bases between them. From germline, CDR1 is ENHRY and CDR2 SYGVKD. CDR3 length equals 14 residues. The CDR3 loop reads CAISESGRRETQYF. DNA for the CDR3: TGTGCCATCAGTGAGTCAGGGAGAAGAGAGACCCAGTACTTC.

The chain joins TRBV11-3 to TRBJ2-1; no firm D call. The CDR3 loop spans 15 amino acids. Trimming took off 5 bases at V and 8 bases at J, with 19 bases between the two ends. In germline, CDR1 is SGHNT, CDR2 YENEEA. CDR3 in amino acids: CASSLRSQRIDEQFF. The CDR3 DNA reads TGTGCCAGCAGCCTACGGTCTCAAAGAATCGATGAGCAGTTCTTC. Supplemented by reference TRBV11-3 and TRBJ2-1, the full variable domain reads EAGVVQSPRYKIIEKKQPVAFWCNPISGHNTLYWYLQNLGQGPELLIRYENEEAVDDSQLPKDRFSAERLKGVDSTLKIQPAELGDSAVYLCASSLRSQRIDEQFFGPGTRLTVL.

This clone appeared a few times. The chain recombines TRBV12-3 or TRBV12-4 with TRBJ1-5; D may be TRBD1 (6 bases). V was clipped by 6 bases and J by 6 bases, with 12 bases between them. CDR3 length equals 13 residues. CDR3 sequence: CASSLQGSQPQHF. As DNA, the CDR3 is TGTGCCAGCAGCTTACAGGGATCTCAGCCCCAGCATTTT.

This rearrangement joins TRBV15 to TRBJ1-5; 8 nucleotides agree with TRBD1. There are 14 residues in the CDR3. Germline V CDR1 and CDR2: LNHNV, YYDKDF (reference sequence). V lost 5 bases to trimming and J lost 9 bases; unmatched junction nucleotides: 9. The CDR3 is CATSYQQGVGPQHF. CDR3 DNA sequence: TGTGCCACCAGCTACCAACAGGGGGTAGGGCCCCAGCATTTT.

The J gene is TRBJ2-3, the V gene TRBV11-2; D call uncertain. The CDR3 spans 14 residues. Trimming removed 3 bases at V and 1 base at J, with 8 bases between. Germline V gene lookup returns CDR1 SGHAT and CDR2 FQNNGV. CDR3 residues: CASSFLGRTDTQYF. CDR3 coding DNA: TGTGCCAGCAGCTTCTTGGGCCGCACAGATACGCAGTATTTT.

The rearrangement joins TRBV11-3 to TRBJ2-7; 11 bases line up with TRBD1. Per germline, CDR1 SGHNT and CDR2 YENEEA. The CDR3 extends over 14 amino acids. The J segment lost 6 bases and the V segment lost 2 bases, leaving 3 bases of the junction unmatched. The CDR3 DNA follows: TGTGCCAGCAGCTTATCCGGGACAGGGGGCGAGCAGTACTTC. Translated, it gives CASSLSGTGGEQYF.

The V and J genes are TRBV12-2 and TRBJ2-2; TRBD2, the D gene given by the table, was not confirmed from the DNA. TRBV12-2 is tagged as a pseudogene. This CDR3 is 15 amino acids long. The chain's CDR3 is CASRLGGENTGELFF. The CDR3, as DNA: TGTGCAAGTCGCTTAGGGGGGGAGAACACCGGGGAGCTGTTTTTT.

The chain has TRBV28 and TRBJ2-3; possibly TRBD1 for D (6 bases). V was clipped by 6 bases and J by 7 bases, with 20 bases between them. Germline values: CDR1 MDHEN, CDR2 SYDVKM. The CDR3 contains 15 residues. CDR3 DNA sequence: TGTGCCAGCAGCCCCCTTGCTAGGGGGAGAAATACGCAGTATTTT. Its translation is CASSPLARGRNTQYF. Filled out from reference TRBV28 and TRBJ2-3, the complete variable domain reads DVKVTQSSRYLVKRTGEKVFLECVQDMDHENMFWYRQDPGLGLRLIYFSYDVKMKEKGDIPEGYSVSREKKERFSLILESASTNQTSMYLCASSPLARGRNTQYFGPGTRLTVL.

This rearrangement joins TRBV19 to TRBJ1-2, with a tentative D call TRBD1 (6 bases). The CDR3 length is 14 residues. Germline V gene sequence: CDR1 LNHDA, CDR2 SQIVND (reference sequence). The V end lost 3 bases, the J end lost 8 bases, and 16 bases lay between the germline ends. The CDR3 coding sequence is TGTGCCAGTAGTATTAAAAACAGGGTAGGCGGCTACACCTTC. It yields the protein CASSIKNRVGGYTF.

The chain links TRBV7-2 to TRBJ2-7; 12 nucleotides align to TRBD2. The CDR3 has 19 residues. Germline CDR1 SGHTA, CDR2 FQGNSA. Trimming at V came to 5 bases and at J to 5 bases, leaving 19 bases not matched to a gene. CDR3 DNA: TGTGCCAGCAGCAAACGCTCACTGACTAGCGGGAGAACTTCTGACGAGCAGTACTTC. Protein: CASSKRSLTSGRTSDEQYF. Full variable domain (outside the CDR3, taken from reference TRBV7-2 and TRBJ2-7): GAGVSQSPSNKVTEKGKDVELRCDPISGHTALYWYRQSLGQGLEFLIYFQGNSAPDKSGLPSDRFSAERTGGSVSTLTIQRTQQEDSAVYLCASSKRSLTSGRTSDEQYFGPGTRLTVT.

This chain joins TRBV28 and TRBJ1-3; D might be TRBD1 (6 bases). CDR1 and CDR2 from the germline V gene are MDHEN and SYDVKM. The CDR3 is 16 amino acids. V was pared by 6 bases and J by 0 bases, with 15 bases between. CDR3 residues: CASRRGGGISGNTIYF. In DNA form, the CDR3 reads TGTGCCAGCAGACGTGGGGGGGGCATCTCTGGAAACACCATATATTTT.

The gene calls are TRBV11-2 and TRBJ2-2, with D perhaps matching TRBD2 (5 bases). This CDR3 is 14 amino acids long. Germline V gives CDR1 SGHAT, CDR2 FQNNGV. V was cut by 5 bases and J by 3 bases, with 10 bases left in between. The CDR3, as DNA: TGTGCCAGCAGCAAGTCCGGGGACACCGGGGAGCTGTTTTTT. Protein product: CASSKSGDTGELFF.

The V gene is TRBV5-4, the J gene TRBJ2-5, with D uncertain. The CDR3 length is 14 residues. CDR1 and CDR2 from the germline V gene are SGHNT and YYREEE (reference sequence). V was trimmed by 4 bases and J by 0 bases, leaving 10 bases between them. This CDR3 is CASSRVNNQETQYF. The CDR3 DNA is TGTGCCAGCAGCCGAGTGAATAACCAAGAGACCCAGTACTTC.

The chain uses TRBV28 and TRBJ2-7; 8 positions match TRBD1. The CDR3 runs to 15 residues. Per germline, CDR1 MDHEN and CDR2 SYDVKM. The trim removed 4 bases at V and 2 bases at J, leaving 7 bases unmatched. The CDR3 protein is CASSSPGQEAYEQYF. In DNA form, the CDR3 reads TGTGCCAGCAGTTCCCCGGGACAGGAAGCCTACGAGCAGTACTTC. Complete variable domain (other parts from reference TRBV28 and TRBJ2-7): DVKVTQSSRYLVKRTGEKVFLECVQDMDHENMFWYRQDPGLGLRLIYFSYDVKMKEKGDIPEGYSVSREKKERFSLILESASTNQTSMYLCASSSPGQEAYEQYFGPGTRLTVT.

CDR3: CASSPSRPGGTEAFF. The CDR3 coding sequence is TGTGCCAGCAGCCCATCGAGGCCGGGGGGCACTGAAGCTTTCTTT. The genes are TRBV2 and TRBJ1-1; tentative D call: TRBD1 (5 bases). V lost 6 bases and J 4 bases, leaving 18 bases between the germline ends. This CDR3 has 15 residues. The germline V gene encodes CDR1 SNHLY and CDR2 FYNNEI.

This rearrangement joins TRBV28 to TRBJ1-5; maybe TRBD1 (6 bases). From germline, CDR1 is MDHEN and CDR2 SYDVKM. The CDR3 is made up of 18 amino acids. The V gene lost 3 bases and the J gene lost 4 bases, with 22 bases spanning the gap. DNA of the CDR3: TGTGCCAGCAGTTTTTTGCGGTCGGGCCAGGGACATAATCAGCCCCAGCATTTT. Amino acids: CASSFLRSGQGHNQPQHF.